These T cell receptor beta chains were read from a single sample in a study of T cells after yellow fever vaccination. MiXCR, applied by TCRdb to the 5' RACE reads, yields one record per CDR3 protein. The sample carries 550,000 to 750,000 distinct CDR3 sequences, approximately 13% recorded once. This specimen consisted of PBMCs, obtained on the day of the yellow fever booster vaccination. The receptors were sampled from a man aged 25-45 years who received the YFV17D yellow fever vaccine. Both conserved end residues are part of each CDR3. A D gene is named only where the DNA matches it firmly. Some rows have no size entry. The others give once, few or many, or a class for an expanded clone.

clone_size	d_call	v_call	j_call	cdr3_nt	cdr3_aa
NA	TRBD1	TRBV29-1	TRBJ2-5	TGCAGCGTTAAGACAGGGCACCCTTCCCCGGAGACCCAGTACTTC	CSVKTGHPSPETQYF
NA	NA	TRBV27	TRBJ2-5	TGTGCCAGCAGTTTACCCAAATCGGACACTTGGACCCAGTACTTC	CASSLPKSDTWTQYF
few	TRBD2	TRBV7-2	TRBJ2-4	TGTGCCAGCAGCTTGGGACTAGCGGGAAACATTCAGTACTTC	CASSLGLAGNIQYF
NA	TRBD2	TRBV7-9	TRBJ2-3	TGTGCCAGCAGCCTACTAGCGAAGCTCGCAGATACGCAGTATTTT	CASSLLAKLADTQYF
NA	NA	TRBV6-2/TRBV6-3	TRBJ2-7	TGTGCCAGCAGTCGAAGACAGGAAACCTACGAGCAGTACTTC	CASSRRQETYEQYF
few	NA	TRBV2	TRBJ2-7	TGTGCCAGCAGTGAAGCGGAGTTCAACGAGCAGTACTTC	CASSEAEFNEQYF
NA	TRBD1	TRBV27	TRBJ2-3	TGTGCCATCAGGATGAGGGGGCGCTTTGCAGATACGCAGTATTTT	CAIRMRGRFADTQYF
few	TRBD2	TRBV5-1	TRBJ2-7	TGCGCCAGCAGCCTCTCCGGGGCTAGCGGTGGCTACGAGCAGTACTTC	CASSLSGASGGYEQYF
NA	NA	TRBV20-1	TRBJ1-4	TGCAGTGCTAGCCCGTGGGAACAGAGAGAGGCAACTAATGAAAAACTGTTTTTT	CSASPWEQREATNEKLFF
few	NA	TRBV24-1	TRBJ2-1	TGTGCCACCAGTGATCCCTATCATAATGAGCAGTTCTTC	CATSDPYHNEQFF
few	TRBD1	TRBV5-1	TRBJ2-1	TGCGCCAGCAGCTCGCGGACAGGGGTGGGCAATGAGCAGTTCTTC	CASSSRTGVGNEQFF
few	NA	TRBV5-1	TRBJ2-2	TGCGCCAGCAGCTTGGACCTAGAGGGCGGGGAGCTGTTTTTT	CASSLDLEGGELFF
many	NA	TRBV7-2	TRBJ2-7	TGTGCCAGCAGCCTAGTAACAGGGAATGACGAGCAGTACTTC	CASSLVTGNDEQYF
NA	NA	TRBV5-1	TRBJ2-1	TGCGCCAGCAGCTTGGGGAGCGGAGGCAATGAGCAGTTCTTC	CASSLGSGGNEQFF
few	NA	TRBV20-1	TRBJ1-3	TGCAGTGCTAGTGGGCGAGAAAACACCATATATTTT	CSASGRENTIYF
NA	NA	TRBV5-1	TRBJ2-3	TGCGCCAGCAGCTTAGAACCGAGGGCAGATACGCAGTATTTT	CASSLEPRADTQYF
few	TRBD1	TRBV5-1	TRBJ2-1	TGCGCCAGCACGACAGGGGGGTGGTACAATGAGCAGTTCTTC	CASTTGGWYNEQFF
few	TRBD1	TRBV4-3	TRBJ2-2	TGCGCCAGCAGCCAAAGCCTGACAGGGGTTGCGCTGTTTTTT	CASSQSLTGVALFF
NA	TRBD1	TRBV20-1	TRBJ2-7	TGCAGTGCTAGGAGACAGGGCCGAACCTACGAGCAGTACTTC	CSARRQGRTYEQYF
few	NA	TRBV14	TRBJ1-6	TGTGCCAGCAGCCAGCGGGATTTTTCACCCCTCCACTTT	CASSQRDFSPLHF